One sample yielded the 4 T cell receptor beta chains listed below, sequenced in a study of cytomegalovirus exposure and HLA in healthy donors. It was with 60 Vbeta and 13 Jbeta primers that the PCR ran. Using immunoSEQ multiplex PCR, the repertoire was profiled, and TCRdb retains in-frame clones only, with some absent. The sample includes roughly 100,000 clones, about 75% of them seen just once. The material sequenced was PBMCs. The receptor source for this set is a man in his forties in good health and CMV-seronegative.

The rearrangement joins TRBV11-1 to TRBJ2-5, with TRBD1 matching over 7 bases. This CDR3 has 13 residues. Germline values: CDR1 SGHAT, CDR2 FQDESV (reference sequence). The V segment lost 5 bases and the J segment 4 bases; nucleotides outside the gene matches: 4. The CDR3 protein is CASSRDRGETQYF. CDR3 coding DNA: TGTGCCAGCAGCCGGGACAGAGGAGAGACCCAGTACTTC. Complete variable domain (other parts from reference TRBV11-1 and TRBJ2-5): EAEVAQSPRYKITEKSQAVAFWCDPISGHATLYWYRQILGQGPELLVQFQDESVVDDSQLPKDRFSAERLKGVDSTLKIQPAELGDSAMYLCASSRDRGETQYFGPGTRLLVL.

The V call is TRBV9, the J call TRBJ2-3; D is possibly TRBD2 (6 bases). The CDR3 spans 15 residues. Trimming took 0 bases from V and 4 from J, leaving 12 bases between them. CDR1 and CDR2 (germline): SGDLS, YYNGEE. CDR3 DNA sequence: TGTGCCAGCAGCGTAGCGGGGGAGGACGCAGATACGCAGTATTTT. It specifies CASSVAGEDADTQYF.

The chain has TRBV2 and TRBJ2-7, with TRBD1 as a possible D gene (6 bases). V lost 2 bases, J lost 0 bases, and 11 bases lay in between. CDR3 length: 15 residues. Germline CDR1 is SNHLY and CDR2 is FYNNEI. The CDR3 protein is CASSEQGGSSYEQYF. In DNA form, the CDR3 reads TGTGCCAGCAGTGAACAAGGGGGAAGCTCCTACGAGCAGTACTTC.

V is TRBV29-1 and J is TRBJ1-2, with TRBD1 matching over 8 bases. J was trimmed by 3 bases and V by 6 bases; bases with no gene match: 9. This CDR3 has 14 amino acids. Germline assignment: CDR1 SQVTM and CDR2 ANQGSEA. In nucleotides, the CDR3 is TGCAGCGTCGGTCCGGGACAGGCTCACTATGGCTACACCTTC. Translation: CSVGPGQAHYGYTF.